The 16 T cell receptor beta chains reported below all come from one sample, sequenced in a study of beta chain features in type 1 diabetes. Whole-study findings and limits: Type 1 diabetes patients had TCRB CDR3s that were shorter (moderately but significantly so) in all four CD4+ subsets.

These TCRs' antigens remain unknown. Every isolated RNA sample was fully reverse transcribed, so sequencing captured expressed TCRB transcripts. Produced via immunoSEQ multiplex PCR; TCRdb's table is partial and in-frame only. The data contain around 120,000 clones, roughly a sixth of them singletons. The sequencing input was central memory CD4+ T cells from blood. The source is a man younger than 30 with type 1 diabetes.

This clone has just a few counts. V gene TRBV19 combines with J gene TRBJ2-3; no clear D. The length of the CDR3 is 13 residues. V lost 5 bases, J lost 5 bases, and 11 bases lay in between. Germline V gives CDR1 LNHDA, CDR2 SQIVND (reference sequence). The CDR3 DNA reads TGTGCCAGTAGTCCCGAGGCTCTAGATACGCAGTATTTT. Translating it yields CASSPEALDTQYF.

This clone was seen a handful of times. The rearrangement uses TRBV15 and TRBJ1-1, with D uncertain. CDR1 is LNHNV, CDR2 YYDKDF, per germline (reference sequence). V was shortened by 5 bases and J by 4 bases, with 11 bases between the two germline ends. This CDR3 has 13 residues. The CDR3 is CATSFSEGTEAFF. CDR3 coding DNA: TGTGCCACCAGCTTCTCAGAGGGCACTGAAGCTTTCTTT.

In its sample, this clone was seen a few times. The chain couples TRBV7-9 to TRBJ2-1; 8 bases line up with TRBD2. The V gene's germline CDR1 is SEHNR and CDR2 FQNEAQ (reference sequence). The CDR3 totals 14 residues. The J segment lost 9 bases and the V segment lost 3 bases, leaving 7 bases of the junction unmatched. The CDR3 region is CASSLTSEIPEQFF. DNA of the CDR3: TGTGCCAGCAGCTTGACTAGCGAAATCCCTGAGCAGTTCTTC. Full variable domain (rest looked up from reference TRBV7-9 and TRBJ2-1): DTGVSQNPRHKITKRGQNVTFRCDPISEHNRLYWYRQTLGQGPEFLTYFQNEAQLEKSRLLSDRFSAERPKGSFSTLEIQRTEQGDSAMYLCASSLTSEIPEQFFGPGTRLTVL.

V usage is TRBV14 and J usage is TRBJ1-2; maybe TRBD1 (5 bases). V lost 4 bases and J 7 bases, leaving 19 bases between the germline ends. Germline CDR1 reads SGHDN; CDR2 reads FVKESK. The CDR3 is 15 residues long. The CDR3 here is CASSPLRGDLSGYTF. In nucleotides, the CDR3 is TGTGCCAGCAGCCCTCTCCGTGGGGACTTGAGTGGCTACACCTTC.

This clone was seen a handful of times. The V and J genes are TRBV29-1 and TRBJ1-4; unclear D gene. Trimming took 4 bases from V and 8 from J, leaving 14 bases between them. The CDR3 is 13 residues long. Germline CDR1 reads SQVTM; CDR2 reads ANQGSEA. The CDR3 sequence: CSVVEPVGEKLFF. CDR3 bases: TGCAGCGTTGTTGAGCCGGTCGGAGAAAAACTGTTTTTT.

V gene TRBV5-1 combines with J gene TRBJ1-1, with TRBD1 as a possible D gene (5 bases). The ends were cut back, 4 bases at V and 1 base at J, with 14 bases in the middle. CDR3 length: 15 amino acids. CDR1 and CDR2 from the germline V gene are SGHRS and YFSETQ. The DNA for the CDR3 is TGCGCCAGCAGCCCCGGGGGATACCGGAACACTGAAGCTTTCTTT. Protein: CASSPGGYRNTEAFF.

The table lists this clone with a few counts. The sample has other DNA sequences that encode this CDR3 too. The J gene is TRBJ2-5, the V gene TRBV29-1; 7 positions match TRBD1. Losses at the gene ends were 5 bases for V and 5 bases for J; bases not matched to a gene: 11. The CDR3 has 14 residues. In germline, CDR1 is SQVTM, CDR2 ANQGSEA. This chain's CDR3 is CSVLNLQGRETQYF. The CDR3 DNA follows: TGCAGCGTTCTAAACTTACAGGGGCGGGAGACCCAGTACTTC.

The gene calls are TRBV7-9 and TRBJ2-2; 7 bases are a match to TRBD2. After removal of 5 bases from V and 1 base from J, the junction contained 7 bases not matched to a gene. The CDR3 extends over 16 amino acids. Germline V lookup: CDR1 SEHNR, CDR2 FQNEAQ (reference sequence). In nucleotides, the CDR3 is TGTGCCAGCAGCCCTCGGGAGGTTATGAACACCGGGGAGCTGTTTTTT. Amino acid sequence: CASSPREVMNTGELFF.

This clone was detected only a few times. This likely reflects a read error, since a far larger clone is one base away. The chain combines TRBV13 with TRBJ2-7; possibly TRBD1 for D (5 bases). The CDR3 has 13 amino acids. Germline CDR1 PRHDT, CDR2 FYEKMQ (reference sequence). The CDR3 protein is CAISTTAIYEQYF. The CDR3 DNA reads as TGTGCCATCAGCACGACAGCTATCTACGAGCAGTACTTC.

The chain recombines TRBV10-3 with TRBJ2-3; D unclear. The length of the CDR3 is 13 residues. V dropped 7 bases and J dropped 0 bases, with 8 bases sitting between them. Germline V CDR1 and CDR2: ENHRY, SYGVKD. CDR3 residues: CAITPTSTDTQYF. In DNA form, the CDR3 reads TGTGCCATCACCCCAACTAGCACAGATACGCAGTATTTT.

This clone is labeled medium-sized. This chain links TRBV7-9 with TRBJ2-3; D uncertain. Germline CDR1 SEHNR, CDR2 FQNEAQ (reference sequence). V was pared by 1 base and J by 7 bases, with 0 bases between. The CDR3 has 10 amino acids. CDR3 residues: CASSLDTQYF. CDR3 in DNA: TGTGCCAGCAGCTTAGATACGCAGTATTTT.

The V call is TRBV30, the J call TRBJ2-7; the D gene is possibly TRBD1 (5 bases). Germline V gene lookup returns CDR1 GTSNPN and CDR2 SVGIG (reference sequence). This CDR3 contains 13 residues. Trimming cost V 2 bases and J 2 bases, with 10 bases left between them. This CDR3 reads CAWSWARAYEQYF. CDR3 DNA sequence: TGTGCCTGGAGTTGGGCCAGGGCCTACGAGCAGTACTTC.

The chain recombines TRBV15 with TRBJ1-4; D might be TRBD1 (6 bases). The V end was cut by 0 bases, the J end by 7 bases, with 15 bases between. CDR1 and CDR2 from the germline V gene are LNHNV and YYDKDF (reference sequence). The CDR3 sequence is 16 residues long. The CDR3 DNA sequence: TGTGCCACCAGCAGAGACCTGCGACAGGAGAGTGAAAAACTGTTTTTT. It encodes CATSRDLRQESEKLFF.

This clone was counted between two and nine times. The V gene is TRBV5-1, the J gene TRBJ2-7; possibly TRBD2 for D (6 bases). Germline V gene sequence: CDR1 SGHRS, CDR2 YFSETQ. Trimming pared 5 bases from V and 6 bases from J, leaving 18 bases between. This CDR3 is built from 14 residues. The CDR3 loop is CASRELTGATEQYF. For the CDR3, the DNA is TGCGCCAGCAGGGAGCTAACGGGAGCGACCGAGCAGTACTTC.

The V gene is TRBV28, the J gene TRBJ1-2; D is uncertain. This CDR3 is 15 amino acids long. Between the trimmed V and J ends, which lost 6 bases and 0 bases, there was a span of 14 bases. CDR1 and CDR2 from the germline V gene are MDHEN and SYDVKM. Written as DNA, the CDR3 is TGTGCCAGCAGCGCCCCGGCCAGGTCTAACTATGGCTACACCTTC. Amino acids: CASSAPARSNYGYTF.

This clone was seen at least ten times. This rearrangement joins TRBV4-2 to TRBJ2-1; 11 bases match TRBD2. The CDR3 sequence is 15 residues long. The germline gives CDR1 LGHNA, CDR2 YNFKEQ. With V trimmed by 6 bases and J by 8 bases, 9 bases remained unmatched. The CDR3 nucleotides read TGTGCCAGCAGTTATGGTAGCGGGGGGGCAGATGAGCAGTTCTTC. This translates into CASSYGSGGADEQFF.